This T cell receptor beta chain was captured in a study of identical twins. CDR3 length: 17 residues. Trimming cost V 5 bases and J 7 bases; bases outside gene matches: 11. TCRdb processed the 5' RACE reads anew with MiXCR; each CDR3 protein has one entry. Among 200,000 to 250,000 distinct CDR3 sequences, under 10% were seen once, and the ten largest hold approximately 2%. These records were also assigned to another study, of yellow fever vaccine responses in identical twins.

Material for sequencing was memory (CD45RO+) T cells sorted from blood. The chain has TRBV12-3 or TRBV12-4 and TRBJ2-1, with TRBD2 matching over 13 bases. The TCR sequence derives from a woman between 18 and 29 years old in good health. This CDR3 reads CASSPSMGLAGKNEQFF. CDR3 coding DNA: TGTGCCAGCAGTCCAAGCATGGGACTAGCGGGAAAGAATGAGCAGTTCTTC.